This T cell receptor beta chain was recorded in a study of T cells in localized non-small cell lung cancer (dated by TCRdb to the early 2020s). Looking at the study overall: The study examined T cell repertoires in a few hundred patients with early-stage NSCLC and compared tumors with uninvolved tumor-adjacent lungs. The cohort comprised 236 treatment-naïve NSCLC patients with resected, localized lung tumors. NSCLC patients had a mean age of approximately 66 years, and 120 to 150 were male and more than 90 female. Study-wide findings and limitations: Longer overall survival was associated with higher T cell density in blood, whereas shorter survival was associated with higher clonality in adjacent lung. Since the design was exploratory, TCR variables were selected using unadjusted p-values with no false-discovery rate correction. A median of 57 of the top 100 tumor clones were detected in paired uninvolved adjacent lung, and around 27 of these tumor clones were also found among the top 100 clones of the paired uninvolved adjacent lung. Because multi-region tumor sequencing was not performed, intratumor heterogeneity could not be ruled out. The highest T cell clonality was observed in uninvolved tumor-adjacent lung, where clonality exceeded that of tumor, suggesting that antigenic responses were more focused in uninvolved tumor-adjacent lung.

Including cysteine and phenylalanine, the CDR3 has 10 amino acids. Of all the DNA, just the CDR3 is kept, 30 bases in frame from base 1. Trimming takes 4 bases from V and 14 bases from J, and the germline ends sit 12 bases apart. Sequences SGHTS (CDR1) and YDEGEE (CDR2) are obtained from the germline V gene. TCR beta CDR3 regions were sequenced from DNA using the immunoSEQ Assay. The original pipeline was this. T cell density was computed as TCR beta template counts normalized to usable DNA estimated by amplifying housekeeping genes. Richness was estimated with the preseqR package, extrapolating to 400,000 templates for PBMC samples and 120,000 templates for tissue samples. Clonality was calculated as one minus Pielou's evenness. Tissue-enriched TCRs were identified by differential abundance testing using productive amino-acid clonotypes, minimum total count 5 and alpha 0.1. The Jaccard Index and the Morisita Overlap Index were used to quantify repertoire overlap between compartments. GLIPH clustered TCR beta CDR3s with public tetramer-defined viral CDR3s; viral motifs required at least three viral sequences plus V-gene enrichment. What TCRdb holds here is the immuneACCESS table cut down to in-frame rearrangements. Part of the clones is not present; checked against another copy, under half of the missing clones reflect an unresolved V gene, and the others are unexplained. D and trimming were read from the DNA, whereas the V and J calls and clone size are those reported in that table. In all, the sample holds around 96,000 clones, and approximately 91% of those were seen once. The ten biggest clones cover about 4% of the sample.

At diagnosis, tumor, uninvolved tumor-adjacent lung and peripheral blood were collected and then preserved as a mix of FFPE and fresh-frozen material. For TCR repertoire profiling, blood samples were analyzed in the form of peripheral blood mononuclear cells. As regards this clone: What antigen it recognizes has not been identified. Base-call qualities are not available, and no considerably larger clone is one nucleotide away.

The rearrangement joined TRBV5-8 to TRBJ1-2, with the identity of the D gene unclear. Material: PBMCs, obtained before any cancer treatment. The clonotype was recovered from a woman aged 35 to 75 with stage II squamous cell lung carcinoma. For the CDR3, the sequence is CASSEGYRTF. The nucleotide sequence is TGTGCCAGCAGCGAGGGATATCGGACCTTC.